These T cell receptor beta chains were read from a single sample in a study of identical twins. TCRdb called the 5' RACE reads again in MiXCR, with one record for every CDR3 protein. The data show around 650,000 distinct CDR3 sequences, with about 7.1% seen just once and 1.6% held by the top ten. Separately, the same data were catalogued under a study of yellow fever vaccine responses in identical twins.

Material for sequencing was PBMCs. Source of these receptors: a woman between 18 and 30 years old in good health. Each CDR3 is given with its conserved first and last residue. The order of the fields is J gene, clone size, D gene, V gene, CDR3 DNA, CDR3 protein. D genes are given only for firm matches. Not every row has a clone size; where given, it reads once, few, many or a size class.

>TRBJ1-1|-|-|TRBV6-5
TGTGCCAGCAGTTACTCGATAACGGGATTGAACACTGAAGCTTTCTTT
CASSYSITGLNTEAFF
>TRBJ2-7|many|TRBD2|TRBV28
TGTGCCAGCAGTAGAGGGACTAGCGGGAGGGTAGCCGAGCAGTACTTC
CASSRGTSGRVAEQYF
>TRBJ2-1|few|TRBD2|TRBV5-1
TGCGCCAGCAGCTTGGGGGCTAGCGGGGGCCGAAACAATGAGCAGTTCTTC
CASSLGASGGRNNEQFF
>TRBJ1-4|many|-|TRBV6-5
TGTGCCAGCAGTTCCCTTCCCGGGGCAACTAATGAAAAACTGTTTTTT
CASSSLPGATNEKLFF
>TRBJ2-2|few|TRBD2|TRBV4-2
TGTGCCAGCAGAGGAGAGGGACTAGCGGGAGGGCCTTTCGCCACCGGGGAGCTGTTTTTT
CASRGEGLAGGPFATGELFF
>TRBJ2-1|few|-|TRBV7-8
TGTGCCAGCAGCTTAGATTTAGCGACCGTATTCTTC
CASSLDLATVFF
>TRBJ2-4|many|TRBD2|TRBV11-1
TGTGCCAGCAGCCCAACGAATGTGGGCGGGGGGCCGTGGTTCAAAAACATTCAGTACTTC
CASSPTNVGGGPWFKNIQYF
>TRBJ2-3|many|TRBD2|TRBV20-1
TGCAGTGCTTGGCTTCCGAGCGGGAGGTCGGAAGATACGCAGTATTTT
CSAWLPSGRSEDTQYF
>TRBJ2-1|many|TRBD2|TRBV20-1
TGCAGTGCTAGAGAGGGCGGGGGGGCCTACAATGAGCAGTTCTTC
CSAREGGGAYNEQFF
>TRBJ1-2|few|TRBD1|TRBV14
TGTGCCAGCAGCCAAGATCGACAGGGAGACTCCTATGGCTACACCTTC
CASSQDRQGDSYGYTF